This T cell receptor (beta chain) is drawn from a study of cytomegalovirus exposure and HLA in healthy donors. To note about this clone: Its specificity is unknown.

The CDR3 is 16 amino acids. From germline, CDR1 is SNHLY and CDR2 FYNNEI. Each of the donors was a healthy bone marrow donor. Whole-study findings and limits: Reportedly, diagnosis of cytomegalovirus status by the classifier showed high specificity and sensitivity.

A multiplex PCR was run with 60 Vbeta primers and 13 Jbeta primers. Only in-frame clones appear in the TCRdb table, and some are missing; sequencing was by immunoSEQ multiplex PCR. The table shows approximately 140,000 clones, with roughly 80% occurring only once. The sample taken for sequencing was PBMCs. This TCR was recovered from a girl aged 2 to 10 in good health and CMV-seronegative. The rearrangement joins TRBV2 to TRBJ2-5; 7 bases match TRBD1. The DNA matches TRBJ2-7 better at its end, which makes the J call doubtful. CDR3 DNA: TGTGCCAGCAGCCGCACGAAGACAGGGAACTCCTACGAGCAGTACTTC. Translating it yields CASSRTKTGNSYEQYF.